The source of this T cell receptor beta chain is a study of blood T cell repertoires in COVID-19. The wider study: Material from acute and convalescent COVID-19 was sourced from the United States, Italy and Spain. Sample material is recorded as cDNA or gDNA derived from T cells, B-cell-depleted T cells, or PBMCs.

From germline, CDR1 is LGHNT and CDR2 FRNRAP. Trimming removed 2 bases from V and 7 bases from J, with 6 bases in between. This CDR3 is built from 12 residues. Original analysis: Cell counts per sample came from amplifying reference gene primers. Repertoires were generated with immunoSEQ multiplex PCR, while TCRdb's copy carries only in-frame clones and drops some. V and J calls and clone size follow that table, whereas D and trimming were derived from the DNA. Of hundreds of thousands of clones listed, 75% to 90% were seen once; the top ten hold 25% to 35%. J is TRBJ2-1 and V is TRBV12-5; D might be TRBD2 (5 bases). This TCR was sampled from a man between 40 and 49 years old with acute or convalescent COVID-19. The specimen was peripheral blood. The CDR3 loop is CASGLSGNEQFF. CDR3 nucleotide sequence: TGTGCTAGTGGTTTGTCGGGGAATGAGCAGTTCTTC.